These T cell receptor beta chains were read from a single sample in a study of technical replicates of blood from several donors. The assay was immunoSEQ multiplex PCR, and TCRdb's table has in-frame clones only and misses some. The repertoire holds around 76,000 clones, with under 99% as singletons. Sequenced: T cells isolated from PBMCs. These TCRs come from a human donor in good health. The CDR3 runs from the conserved cysteine through the conserved F or W. A D gene is named only where the DNA matches it firmly. Size is omitted from some rows. Given values are once, few, many or a class for expanded clones.

j_gene	abundance	v_gene	d_gene	CDR3aa	CDR3nt
TRBJ2-5	NA	TRBV28	TRBD2	CASSKLGTSGRIGRETQYF	TGTGCCAGCAGTAAACTCGGGACTAGCGGGAGGATCGGTCGGGAGACCCAGTACTTC
TRBJ2-1	NA	TRBV6-5	TRBD2	CASSYSNRGSAEQFF	TGTGCCAGCAGTTACTCGAACCGCGGGAGCGCTGAGCAGTTCTTC
TRBJ2-3	NA	TRBV5-1	NA	CASSFQRTTDTQYF	TGCGCCAGCAGCTTCCAGCGGACCACAGATACGCAGTATTTT
TRBJ1-5	NA	TRBV7-2	NA	CASSPTEGDQPQHF	TGTGCCAGCAGCCCGACGGAGGGAGATCAGCCCCAGCATTTT
TRBJ2-7	NA	TRBV11-2	TRBD1	CASSLGYGQGYEQYF	TGTGCCAGCAGCTTAGGGTACGGACAGGGCTACGAGCAGTACTTC
TRBJ1-1	NA	TRBV5-1	NA	CASSLARDREPRLMNTEAFF	TGCGCCAGCAGCTTGGCTCGCGACAGAGAGCCCCGTCTCATGAACACTGAAGCTTTCTTT
TRBJ2-5	once	TRBV15	TRBD1	CATSREGAGGETQYF	TGTGCCACCAGCAGAGAGGGTGCAGGGGGAGAGACCCAGTACTTC
TRBJ2-1	NA	TRBV19	TRBD2	CASRPSGTKHNEQFF	TGTGCCAGTAGGCCTAGCGGGACGAAACACAATGAGCAGTTCTTC
TRBJ2-3	NA	TRBV7-2	TRBD2	CASSSTSGRLDTQYF	TGTGCCAGCAGCTCGACTAGCGGGAGGCTGGATACGCAGTATTTT
TRBJ2-2	once	TRBV11-3	TRBD1	CASSLGVGTGGRTGELFF	TGTGCCAGCAGCTTAGGGGTAGGGACAGGGGGCCGGACCGGGGAGCTGTTTTTT
TRBJ2-1	NA	TRBV5-5	NA	CASSHVDTPIYNEQFF	TGTGCCAGCAGCCACGTTGACACTCCGATTTACAATGAGCAGTTCTTC
TRBJ2-1	NA	TRBV2	TRBD2	CASLGEKGLAGGSSYNEQFF	TGTGCCAGCTTAGGGGAGAAAGGACTAGCGGGAGGGAGCTCCTACAATGAGCAGTTCTTC
TRBJ2-1	NA	TRBV29-1	NA	CSGEYGYNEQFF	TGCAGCGGTGAGTACGGTTACAATGAGCAGTTCTTC
TRBJ2-1	NA	TRBV7-3	TRBD2	CASSFVLAGLNEQFF	TGTGCCAGCAGCTTTGTTCTAGCGGGATTGAATGAGCAGTTCTTC
TRBJ2-6	NA	TRBV11-3	NA	CASSLGTTAGANVLTF	TGTGCCAGCAGCCTCGGGACAACGGCCGGGGCCAACGTCCTGACTTTC
TRBJ2-2	NA	TRBV28	TRBD1	CASSSPVQGFTGELFF	TGTGCCAGCAGTTCCCCGGTACAGGGGTTCACCGGGGAGCTGTTTTTT
TRBJ2-5	NA	TRBV19	NA	CASSIGGTGVQETQYF	TGTGCCAGTAGTATCGGCGGCACAGGTGTCCAAGAGACCCAGTACTTC
TRBJ1-4	NA	TRBV6-6	NA	CASSYEGSGVEKLFF	TGTGCCAGCAGTTACGAAGGGTCAGGGGTAGAAAAACTGTTTTTT
TRBJ2-1	NA	TRBV7-3	TRBD2	CASSQGTSGRNEQFF	TGTGCCAGCAGCCAAGGGACTAGCGGGAGGAATGAGCAGTTCTTC
TRBJ1-1	NA	TRBV9	NA	CASSVGGKTEAFF	TGTGCCAGCAGCGTAGGGGGCAAGACTGAAGCTTTCTTT
TRBJ2-1	NA	TRBV19	TRBD2	CASSIVRELLNEQFF	TGTGCCAGTAGTATAGTGCGGGAGTTACTAAATGAGCAGTTCTTC
TRBJ1-1	NA	TRBV11-2	NA	CASSWEGENTEAFF	TGTGCCAGCAGCTGGGAGGGGGAGAACACTGAAGCTTTCTTT
TRBJ2-7	once	TRBV5-1	TRBD1	CASSFRGQGDEQYF	TGCGCCAGCAGCTTTCGCGGACAGGGAGATGAGCAGTACTTC
TRBJ2-3	NA	TRBV7-2	NA	CASSPISAEDTQYF	TGTGCCAGCAGCCCCATAAGTGCGGAAGATACGCAGTATTTT
TRBJ2-5	NA	TRBV29-1	NA	CSVDRTAPWDQYF	TGCAGCGTTGATAGGACAGCCCCATGGGACCAGTACTTC
TRBJ2-2	NA	TRBV25-1	NA	CATSPLDRPNTGELFF	TGTGCCACCTCCCCCCTAGACAGGCCGAACACCGGGGAGCTGTTTTTT
TRBJ2-3	NA	TRBV5-1	NA	CASSLTGSWVDTQYF	TGCGCCAGCAGCTTAACCGGGAGTTGGGTAGATACGCAGTATTTT
TRBJ1-3	NA	TRBV5-1	NA	CASSATGFGESGNTIYF	TGCGCCAGCAGCGCTACAGGGTTCGGCGAGTCTGGAAACACCATATATTTT
TRBJ2-2	NA	TRBV19	TRBD2	CASSITSGSKGGELFF	TGTGCCAGTAGTATAACTAGCGGGAGTAAAGGCGGGGAGCTGTTTTTT
TRBJ2-2	NA	TRBV6-6	TRBD2	CASSPSGRARAGELFF	TGTGCCAGCAGTCCGAGCGGGAGGGCCAGGGCCGGGGAGCTGTTTTTT
TRBJ1-1	NA	TRBV6-5	NA	CASYILGSMNTEAFF	TGTGCCAGCTATATTTTGGGGAGTATGAACACTGAAGCTTTCTTT
TRBJ2-7	NA	TRBV13	NA	CASSLGDSGYEQYF	TGTGCCAGCAGCTTAGGGGACTCTGGCTACGAGCAGTACTTC
TRBJ2-3	NA	TRBV5-6	TRBD2	CASRDLAGGPGDTQYF	TGTGCCAGCAGAGACCTAGCGGGAGGGCCCGGAGATACGCAGTATTTT
TRBJ1-2	once	TRBV30	NA	CAQPQGTNYGYTF	TGTGCCCAACCTCAGGGCACTAACTATGGCTACACCTTC
TRBJ2-7	NA	TRBV7-9	NA	CASSLTRAPIYEQYF	TGTGCCAGCAGCCTGACCAGGGCGCCAATTTACGAGCAGTACTTC
TRBJ2-7	NA	TRBV27	NA	CASSSQTPYEQYF	TGTGCCAGCAGTTCCCAAACACCCTACGAGCAGTACTTC
TRBJ1-1	NA	TRBV18	NA	CASSPRIFRGSGTEAFF	TGTGCCAGCTCACCACGCATCTTCAGGGGTAGTGGCACTGAAGCTTTCTTT
TRBJ2-3	NA	TRBV5-1	TRBD2	CASSLIAGGGADTQYF	TGCGCCAGCAGCTTGATAGCGGGAGGAGGCGCAGATACGCAGTATTTT
TRBJ2-7	NA	TRBV18	TRBD2	CASSPSSGSREQYF	TGTGCCAGCTCTCCTTCTAGCGGGAGCCGGGAGCAGTACTTC
TRBJ1-1	NA	TRBV13	NA	CASSWWHAGRRWATEAFF	TGTGCCAGCAGCTGGTGGCACGCGGGGCGCAGATGGGCGACTGAAGCTTTCTTT
TRBJ1-1	NA	TRBV20-1	TRBD1	CQGAGTEAFF	TGCCAGGGGGCAGGCACTGAAGCTTTCTTT
TRBJ2-1	NA	TRBV9	TRBD2	CASSVGGEGDEQFF	TGTGCCAGCAGCGTAGGTGGGGAGGGCGATGAGCAGTTCTTC
TRBJ2-7	NA	TRBV28	NA	CASSLFREHREGVPEQYF	TGTGCCAGCAGTTTGTTTCGGGAACACAGGGAAGGAGTGCCCGAGCAGTACTTC
TRBJ1-4	NA	TRBV28	NA	CASGTIGQNEKLFF	TGTGCCAGCGGCACTATTGGACAGAATGAAAAACTGTTTTTT
TRBJ2-5	NA	TRBV19	TRBD2	CASRGTNGQTQYF	TGTGCCAGTAGGGGGACTAACGGACAGACCCAGTACTTC
TRBJ2-7	once	TRBV14	NA	CASSVLGTIGDEQYF	TGTGCCAGCAGTGTACTCGGGACAATCGGGGACGAGCAGTACTTC
TRBJ1-1	NA	TRBV28	TRBD1	CASSSDRGNTEAFF	TGTGCCAGCAGTTCAGACAGGGGGAACACTGAAGCTTTCTTT
TRBJ2-3	NA	TRBV29-1	NA	CSVEDGRAESTDTQYF	TGCAGCGTTGAAGATGGCAGGGCGGAAAGCACAGATACGCAGTATTTT
TRBJ2-7	NA	TRBV11-2	TRBD2	CASSSRSGLYEQYF	TGTGCCAGCAGCTCCCGTAGCGGGCTCTACGAGCAGTACTTC
TRBJ2-1	NA	TRBV5-1	NA	CASSLDSGRDEQFF	TGCGCCAGCAGCTTGGACTCAGGGCGCGATGAGCAGTTCTTC
TRBJ1-2	NA	TRBV19	NA	CASSSAAINYGYTF	TGTGCCAGTAGTAGCGCCGCTATAAACTATGGCTACACCTTC
TRBJ2-3	NA	TRBV9	NA	CASSSPPIPDTQYF	TGTGCCAGCAGCTCCCCCCCCATTCCAGATACGCAGTATTTT
TRBJ2-1	once	TRBV4-1	TRBD2	CASSGLAPYNEQFF	TGCGCCAGCTCGGGACTAGCGCCTTACAATGAGCAGTTCTTC